Below, 20 T cell receptor beta chains from the same sample are listed, as sequenced in a study of cytomegalovirus exposure and HLA in healthy donors. 60 Vbeta and 13 Jbeta primers were used in PCR. The assay was immunoSEQ multiplex PCR, and TCRdb's table has in-frame clones only and misses some. The table records some 110,000 clones, approximately 80% of them present only once. Sequencing was performed on PBMCs. The origin of the receptors is a woman aged 40 to 50 in good health and CMV-seropositive.

This clone was picked up one time. The rearrangement joins TRBV9 to TRBJ2-7; no clear D gene. Trimming took 0 bases from V and 3 from J, leaving 13 bases between them. The germline CDR1 and CDR2 sequences are SGDLS and YYNGEE. There are 15 residues in the CDR3. The CDR3 DNA sequence: TGTGCCAGCAGCGTAGACGGTTCTCCTTACTACGAGCAGTACTTC. This codes for CASSVDGSPYYEQYF.

The chain is built from TRBV7-9 and TRBJ2-3; the match to TRBD2 covers 9 bases. This CDR3 contains 17 residues. Germline CDR1 reads SEHNR; CDR2 reads FQNEAQ (reference sequence). With 5 bases clipped from V and 2 bases from J, the junction kept 11 bases outside the gene matches. In nucleotides, the CDR3 is TGTGCCAGCAGCCCCAAGACTAGCGGATTATACACAGATACGCAGTATTTT. Translated: CASSPKTSGLYTDTQYF.

The CDR3 region is CASSPAGTSGKYEQYF. CDR3 in DNA: TGTGCCAGCAGCCCTGCCGGGACTAGCGGGAAATACGAGCAGTACTTC. The V and J genes are TRBV9 and TRBJ2-5, with 13 positions matching TRBD2. The J call is uncertain, as TRBJ2-7 better fits the DNA end. The CDR3 runs 16 residues. CDR1 is SGDLS and CDR2 is YYNGEE in the germline V gene.

The chain recombines TRBV29-1 with TRBJ2-3; TRBD2 matches at 11 bases. J gave up 2 bases and V 4 bases, and 2 bases lay outside the gene matches. The length of the CDR3 is 14 residues. Germline V gene sequence: CDR1 SQVTM, CDR2 ANQGSEA. DNA of the CDR3: TGCAGCGTTGGACTAGCGGGGATCACAGATACGCAGTATTTT. Its translation: CSVGLAGITDTQYF.

The chain recombines TRBV19 with TRBJ2-7; 7 bases are a match to TRBD1. The CDR3 runs 13 residues. Trimming at V came to 7 bases and at J to 3 bases, leaving 6 bases not matched to a gene. Germline-derived CDR1 and CDR2 are LNHDA and SQIVND (reference sequence). CDR3 DNA sequence: TGTGCCAGTATGGGGACAGCGAACTACGAGCAGTACTTC. It specifies CASMGTANYEQYF.

This clone was counted only a few times. J is TRBJ2-2 and V is TRBV11-2; a possible D gene is TRBD2 (5 bases). The V gene lost 11 bases and the J gene lost 7 bases, with 17 bases spanning the gap. This CDR3 region has 13 residues. Germline CDR1 is SGHAT and CDR2 is FQNNGV. The CDR3 here is CACWAIRGGELFF. The CDR3 DNA follows: TGTGCCTGCTGGGCGATACGGGGCGGGGAGCTGTTTTTT.

In its sample, this clone was seen a few times. The rearrangement joins TRBV6-4 to TRBJ1-1; D is perhaps TRBD1 (5 bases). The CDR3 is 13 amino acids. V was shortened by 5 bases and J by 1 base, with 8 bases between the two germline ends. In germline, CDR1 is MRHNA, CDR2 SNTAGT. The CDR3 DNA reads as TGTGCCAGCAGTCGAGACAGGAACACTGAAGCTTTCTTT. Its translation is CASSRDRNTEAFF.

This chain joins TRBV11-2 and TRBJ2-7; 8 bases agree with TRBD2. Germline trimming cut 0 bases from V and 6 bases from J; bases unmatched to any gene: 10. CDR1 is SGHAT and CDR2 is FQNNGV in the germline V gene. This CDR3 is 16 amino acids long. As DNA, the CDR3 is TGTGCCAGCAGCTTAGATCAGTATAAGCGGGAGTCCGAGCAGTACTTC. Amino acids: CASSLDQYKRESEQYF.

This clone was counted between two and nine times. The DNA of the CDR3 is TGTGCCAGCAGCTTCGGACTAGCGGCGAACACCGGGGAGCTGTTTTTT. Its protein is CASSFGLAANTGELFF. V is TRBV7-9 and J is TRBJ2-2; TRBD2 agrees at 10 bases. The V and J ends lost 3 bases and 0 bases, in that order; junction bases with no gene match: 1. CDR3 size: 16 residues. The germline gives CDR1 SEHNR, CDR2 FQNEAQ (reference sequence).

The V call is TRBV29-1, the J call TRBJ1-1; D is possibly TRBD1 (6 bases). Germline CDR1 SQVTM, CDR2 ANQGSEA. V shed 6 bases and J shed 6 bases, with 14 bases lying between them. CDR3 length: 12 amino acids. CDR3: CSVQTGESEAFF. For the CDR3, the DNA is TGCAGCGTCCAGACAGGCGAATCTGAAGCTTTCTTT.

The chain carries TRBV19 and TRBJ1-5; D ambiguous. Germline loops: CDR1 LNHDA, CDR2 SQIVND (reference sequence). This CDR3 is 15 amino acids long. The ends were cut back, 2 bases at V and 1 base at J, with 9 bases in the middle. For the CDR3, the DNA is TGTGCCAGTAGTATAACAGCCCAAAGCAATCAGCCCCAGCATTTT. This codes for CASSITAQSNQPQHF.

This chain joins TRBV30 and TRBJ2-1; TRBD2 matches 7 bases. Germline V gene lookup returns CDR1 GTSNPN and CDR2 SVGIG (reference sequence). J gave up 9 bases and V 4 bases, and 6 bases lay outside the gene matches. The CDR3 loop spans 12 amino acids. CDR3 in amino acids: CAWMGGGTEQFF. DNA of the CDR3: TGTGCCTGGATGGGCGGGGGTACTGAGCAGTTCTTC.

This clone was counted once. This chain's CDR3 is CASSFDYSYEQYF. For the CDR3, the DNA is TGTGCCAGCAGTTTCGACTACTCCTACGAGCAGTACTTC. This chain links TRBV28 with TRBJ2-7; perhaps TRBD2 as D (5 bases). This CDR3 is built from 13 residues. V shed 3 bases and J shed 0 bases, with 6 bases lying between them. Germline loops: CDR1 MDHEN, CDR2 SYDVKM.

This clone has a handful of counts. The chain links TRBV4-1 to TRBJ2-1; D not resolved. Per the germline V gene, CDR1 is MGHRA and CDR2 is YSYEKL. V was cut by 2 bases and J by 9 bases, with 14 bases left in between. This CDR3 has 14 amino acids. This CDR3 reads CASSQITGGSEQFF. The DNA of the CDR3 is TGCGCCAGCAGCCAAATCACGGGTGGGTCTGAGCAGTTCTTC.

This clone was counted between two and nine times. The chain carries TRBV25-1 and TRBJ1-1; 7 nucleotides align to TRBD1. The junction had 6 bases not matched to a gene; V was cut back by 3 bases and J by 2 bases. CDR1 MGHDK and CDR2 SYGVNS come from the germline V gene. The CDR3 length is 15 residues. CDR3 region: CASSEYRGTNTEAFF. The DNA for the CDR3 is TGTGCCAGCAGTGAGTACAGGGGCACAAACACTGAAGCTTTCTTT. Together with reference TRBV25-1 and TRBJ1-1, the CDR3 gives the full variable domain: EADIYQTPRYLVIGTGKKITLECSQTMGHDKMYWYQQDPGMELHLIHYSYGVNSTEKGDLSSESTVSRIRTEHFPLTLESARPSHTSQYLCASSEYRGTNTEAFFGQGTRLTVV.

V gene TRBV7-3 combines with J gene TRBJ2-2, with a tentative D call TRBD2 (6 bases). Trimming took off 1 base at V and 2 bases at J, with 8 bases between the two ends. CDR3 length: 15 amino acids. Germline V gene sequence: CDR1 SGHTA, CDR2 FQGTGA. CDR3 sequence: CASSLNSGNTGELFF. CDR3 DNA sequence: TGTGCCAGCAGCTTAAATAGCGGAAACACCGGGGAGCTGTTTTTT.

This rearrangement joins TRBV28 to TRBJ2-7, with 7 bases matching TRBD1. CDR1 and CDR2 from the germline V gene are MDHEN and SYDVKM. Trimming took 5 bases from V and 2 from J; bases not matched to a gene: 12. CDR3 length: 16 residues. DNA of the CDR3: TGTGCCAGCAGTGCCCCCCGACAGGGTCCCCCCTACGAGCAGTACTTC. Its translation: CASSAPRQGPPYEQYF.

The chain has TRBV4-1 and TRBJ2-4, with 11 bases fitting TRBD2. The germline CDR1 and CDR2 sequences are MGHRA and YSYEKL. J was trimmed by 0 bases and V by 1 base; bases with no gene match: 5. CDR3 length equals 18 residues. CDR3 coding DNA: TGCGCCAGCAGCCAAGGACTAGCGGGGCAACTAGCCAAAAACATTCAGTACTTC. Amino acids: CASSQGLAGQLAKNIQYF.

On this clone: Its ends do not fully match the called genes, so a read error is possible. The chain is built from TRBV27 and TRBJ2-1; D call uncertain. Germline CDR1 is MNHEY and CDR2 is SMNVEV (reference sequence). The length of the CDR3 is 15 residues. The CDR3 here is CASSISTSSYNEQFF. DNA of the CDR3: TGTGCCAGCAGTATATCCACAAGCTCCTACAATGAGCAGTTCTTC.

This clone has just a few counts. This chain links TRBV27 with TRBJ2-3, with D possibly being TRBD2 (5 bases). This CDR3 contains 15 residues. Germline loops: CDR1 MNHEY, CDR2 SMNVEV (reference sequence). Trimming pared 6 bases from V and 3 bases from J, leaving 16 bases between. CDR3 sequence: CASRSSRRSTDTQYF. CDR3 nucleotides: TGTGCCAGCAGAAGCTCTAGGAGGTCGACAGATACGCAGTATTTT.